The T cell receptor beta chain described here comes from a study of T cell repertoires in aging, cancer and after chemotherapy. Background on the study: Donor ages fell into six groups from 30 or younger up to 70 or older.

This CDR3 is built from 12 residues. V was shortened by 8 bases and J by 3 bases, with 12 bases between the two germline ends. Amplification of TCR beta used genomic DNA extracted from peripheral blood. A note on this clonotype: Its antigen is currently unknown.

General study points: Healthy donors lost TCR diversity with age mainly through richness, cancer patients through richness and evenness. Thymic emigration or peripheral T cell expansion may be impaired by lymphoid organ infiltration in hematological cancer. Across the chemotherapy interval, each cancer cohort showed higher median generation probability, suggesting thymic rebound.

Multiplex touch-down PCR with TRB-A/B primers amplified rearranged V-D-J TRB sequences. TCRdb independently ran MiXCR on the multiplex PCR reads; one entry per CDR3 protein. Of fewer than 6,000 distinct CDR3 sequences detected, 44% appear once; the ten largest clones hold more than 6%. This TCR came from a human donor with a blood cancer. Sequenced: blood. V and J are TRBV5-3 and TRBJ2-7; no clear D gene. TRBV5-3 is reported as an ORF; its role is uncertain. CDR3 region: CASSPIVYEQYF. The CDR3 region has the DNA TGTGCCAGCAGCCCTATCGTCTACGAGCAGTACTTC.